A single sample is the source of the 16 T cell receptor beta chains below, sequenced in a study of blood T cell repertoires in COVID-19. Only in-frame clones appear in the TCRdb table, and some are missing; sequencing was by immunoSEQ multiplex PCR. The sample carries approximately 120,000 clones, around 90% recorded once. Sequencing was carried out using peripheral blood. The receptor source for this set is a man over 45 with COVID-19, enrolled during active disease.

The chain joins TRBV13 to TRBJ2-1, with D maybe TRBD2 (5 bases). The CDR3 has 10 residues. CDR1 is PRHDT, CDR2 FYEKMQ, per germline (reference sequence). Trimming took off 8 bases at V and 7 bases at J, with 6 bases between the two ends. The CDR3 DNA sequence: TGTGCCAGCGGGAGTAATGAGCAGTTCTTC. It encodes CASGSNEQFF.

The rearrangement links TRBV5-1 to TRBJ2-3, with 9 bases matching TRBD1. After removal of 4 bases from V and 4 bases from J, the junction contained 7 bases not matched to a gene. The CDR3 is 15 residues long. The germline V gene encodes CDR1 SGHRS and CDR2 YFSETQ. The DNA for the CDR3 is TGCGCCAGCAGCGCCGGGACAGGGCAATCAGATACGCAGTATTTT. This sequence encodes CASSAGTGQSDTQYF.

Written as DNA, the CDR3 is TGTGCCAGCAGTTTCGGACAAGGCAAGCAGTACTTC. Protein: CASSFGQGKQYF. The chain employs TRBV7-2 and TRBJ2-7; weak D call: TRBD1 (5 bases). The CDR3 is 12 residues long. V was trimmed by 6 bases and J by 8 bases, leaving 14 bases between them. Germline V gene lookup returns CDR1 SGHTA and CDR2 FQGNSA. The full variable domain, its missing parts supplied by reference TRBV7-2 and TRBJ2-7, is GAGVSQSPSNKVTEKGKDVELRCDPISGHTALYWYRQSLGQGLEFLIYFQGNSAPDKSGLPSDRFSAERTGGSVSTLTIQRTQQEDSAVYLCASSFGQGKQYFGPGTRLTVT.

The chain joins TRBV13 to TRBJ2-3, with 11 bases fitting TRBD2. This CDR3 comprises 19 residues. CDR1 is PRHDT, CDR2 FYEKMQ, per germline (reference sequence). The trim removed 1 base at V and 2 bases at J, leaving 11 bases unmatched. The CDR3 nucleotides read TGTGCCAGCAGCTTAGTTCCCGCCATACTAGCGGGAGCCACAGATACGCAGTATTTT. The encoded protein is CASSLVPAILAGATDTQYF.

This rearrangement joins TRBV29-1 to TRBJ1-3, with 7 bases that match TRBD1. The germline V gene encodes CDR1 SQVTM and CDR2 ANQGSEA. The CDR3 loop spans 14 amino acids. J lost 0 bases, V lost 7 bases, and 6 bases had no gene match. The CDR3 bases are TGCAGCGCAGGGGGGACAGACTCTGGAAACACCATATATTTT. Translating gives CSAGGTDSGNTIYF.

The CDR3 reads CASSFSGPYNEQFF. The CDR3 DNA reads as TGTGCCAGTAGTTTTAGCGGCCCCTACAATGAGCAGTTCTTC. This chain connects TRBV19 to TRBJ2-1; tentatively, D is TRBD2 (6 bases). V was pared by 5 bases and J by 2 bases, with 10 bases between. The CDR3 covers 14 residues. CDR1 and CDR2 (germline): LNHDA, SQIVND (reference sequence).

This sequence joins TRBV13 and TRBJ2-7, with TRBD2 as a possible D gene (5 bases). The CDR3 contains 15 residues. V lost 3 bases to trimming and J lost 5 bases, with 17 bases between them. Germline V lookup: CDR1 PRHDT, CDR2 FYEKMQ (reference sequence). DNA of the CDR3: TGTGCCAGCAGCTTGCGCCGGGGAGTTGGGGACGAGCAGTACGTC. As protein: CASSLRRGVGDEQYV.

The chain couples TRBV6-5 to TRBJ2-1, with D perhaps TRBD1 (6 bases). The CDR3 is 14 amino acids. Germline CDR1 MNHEY, CDR2 SVGAGI. Trimming removed 6 bases at V and 1 base at J, with 10 bases between. The CDR3 DNA sequence: TGTGCCAGCAGACAGGGACGGTCCTACAATGAGCAGTTCTTC. This encodes CASRQGRSYNEQFF.

The chain carries TRBV7-6 and TRBJ2-3, with no clear D. The CDR3 runs to 15 residues. Germline lookup yields CDR1 SGHVS and CDR2 FNYEAQ. The V end was cut by 2 bases, the J end by 0 bases, with 9 bases between. This CDR3 is CASSLRGLSTDTQYF. The CDR3 bases are TGTGCCAGCAGCTTACGTGGGCTTAGCACAGATACGCAGTATTTT.

This chain connects TRBV7-2 to TRBJ2-7; TRBD1 aligns across 10 bases. Germline CDR1 SGHTA, CDR2 FQGNSA. V shed 7 bases and J 1 base; nucleotides not matched to a gene: 4. The CDR3 spans 14 residues. The DNA of the CDR3 is TGTGCCAGCACCGGGACAGGGGTATCCTACGAGCAGTACTTC. Amino acids: CASTGTGVSYEQYF. The full variable domain, with the rest looked up from reference TRBV7-2 and TRBJ2-7, is GAGVSQSPSNKVTEKGKDVELRCDPISGHTALYWYRQSLGQGLEFLIYFQGNSAPDKSGLPSDRFSAERTGGSVSTLTIQRTQQEDSAVYLCASTGTGVSYEQYFGPGTRLTVT.

The V gene is TRBV19, the J gene TRBJ2-3, with 11 bases aligning to TRBD2. The CDR3 has 14 amino acids. Germline loops: CDR1 LNHDA, CDR2 SQIVND (reference sequence). Trimming took 6 bases from V and 6 from J; bases not matched to a gene: 5. Here the CDR3 reads CASSTSGSYDTQYF. The CDR3, as DNA: TGTGCCAGTAGCACTAGCGGGAGTTATGATACGCAGTATTTT.

The J gene is TRBJ2-3, the V gene TRBV11-2; unclear D gene. The CDR3 has 12 residues. V was trimmed by 5 bases and J by 2 bases, leaving 5 bases between them. Per the germline V gene, CDR1 is SGHAT and CDR2 is FQNNGV. CDR3 loop: CASSQNTDTQYF. The CDR3, as DNA: TGTGCCAGCAGCCAGAACACAGATACGCAGTATTTT.

The genes are TRBV6-5 and TRBJ2-2; tentative D call: TRBD2 (5 bases). Germline assignment: CDR1 MNHEY and CDR2 SVGAGI. This CDR3 is 14 amino acids long. V was clipped by 0 bases and J by 5 bases, with 7 bases between them. Written as DNA, the CDR3 is TGTGCCAGCAGTTACTCGAGGGAGACCGGGGAGCTGTTTTTT. Its translation is CASSYSRETGELFF.

This chain connects TRBV19 to TRBJ2-7; possibly TRBD1 for D (6 bases). V was cut by 4 bases and J by 2 bases, with 9 bases left in between. The CDR3 loop spans 13 amino acids. Germline V lookup: CDR1 LNHDA, CDR2 SQIVND (reference sequence). The CDR3 DNA reads TGTGCCAGTAGTACCTCAGGGGCCTACGAGCAGTACTTC. It yields the protein CASSTSGAYEQYF.

This chain joins TRBV6-2 or TRBV6-3 and TRBJ2-5, with TRBD1 as a possible D gene (6 bases). V was clipped by 4 bases and J by 2 bases, with 17 bases between them. The CDR3 extends over 16 amino acids. The germline V gene encodes CDR1 MNHEY and CDR2 SVGEGT. The CDR3 DNA reads as TGTGCCAGCAGTTTTCCCCGGGACACGTCACAAGAGACCCAGTACTTC. This sequence encodes CASSFPRDTSQETQYF.

The J gene is TRBJ2-7, the V gene TRBV12-5, with D maybe TRBD2 (6 bases). The V end was cut by 5 bases, the J end by 5 bases, with 16 bases between. Germline V lookup: CDR1 LGHNT, CDR2 FRNRAP. The CDR3 is made up of 14 amino acids. The CDR3 bases are TGTGCTAGTGGTCCTCGTTTGCGGAGGGACGAGCAGTACTTC. This sequence encodes CASGPRLRRDEQYF.